What follows are 28 T cell receptor beta chains derived from one specimen sequenced in a study of T cells in Graves' hyperthyroidism and ophthalmopathy. RNA transcripts provided the source from which TCR beta CDR3 regions were amplified. First-round RT-PCR of the TCR CDR3 relied on the HTBI primer set. TCRdb independently ran MiXCR on the multiplex PCR reads; one entry per CDR3 protein. Seen here are under 600,000 distinct CDR3 sequences, around 15% observed once, and the top ten hold roughly 3%. Sequencing used blood. The origin of the receptors is a woman aged 40 to 50 with Graves' ophthalmopathy.

The table lists this clonotype with a few counts. This chain uses TRBV6-1 with TRBJ2-1; TRBD1 matches at 7 bases. Germline assignment: CDR1 MNHNS and CDR2 SASEGT. Trimming removed 5 bases from V and 3 bases from J; junction bases left unmatched: 7. This CDR3 contains 15 residues. CDR3 sequence reads: CASSYTGVNYNEQFF. CDR3 in DNA: TGTGCCAGCAGTTATACAGGGGTAAACTACAATGAGCAGTTCTTC.

This clonotype showed up just a few times. One end of the junction varies from germline; a read error may be responsible. V and J are TRBV6-1 and TRBJ1-3; D remains unclear. CDR1 is MNHNS, CDR2 SASEGT, per germline. The CDR3 loop spans 16 amino acids. This CDR3 is CATSTDPGLFGNTIYF. The CDR3, as DNA: TGTGCCACCAGTACAGATCCAGGCCTTTTCGGAAACACCATATATTTT.

This chain joins TRBV5-1 and TRBJ2-1; D is unclear. Germline values: CDR1 SGHRS, CDR2 YFSETQ. The CDR3 spans 12 residues. Trimming left V 4 bases short and J 9 bases short, with 11 bases between. The CDR3 sequence: CASSGVKVEQFF. The CDR3 nucleotides read TGCGCCAGCAGCGGGGTTAAGGTTGAGCAGTTCTTC.

A word on this clonotype: A clone one base away is much larger, so this may be a read error. In this CDR3 the conserved last residue, phenylalanine or tryptophan, is missing, so a read error is likely. The rearrangement uses TRBV19 and TRBJ1-1; possible D gene TRBD1, 5 bases. V shed 6 bases and J shed 1 base, with 15 bases lying between them. The CDR3 spans 15 residues. Germline CDR1 reads LNHDA; CDR2 reads SQIVND (reference sequence). CDR3: CASRPTVRQNTEAFS. The CDR3, as DNA: TGTGCCAGTAGGCCGACAGTACGACAGAACACTGAAGCTTTCTCT.

The chain uses TRBV20-1 and TRBJ2-2, with 12 bases fitting TRBD2. Germline values: CDR1 DFQATT, CDR2 SNEGSKA (reference sequence). The CDR3 loop spans 17 amino acids. The trim removed 1 base at V and 7 bases at J, leaving 10 bases unmatched. As DNA, the CDR3 is TGCAGTGCTAGAGCCCCGCTAGCGGGGGGGCCAATCGGGGAGCTGTTTTTT. It yields the protein CSARAPLAGGPIGELFF.

This clonotype came up a few times. The chain joins TRBV6-1 to TRBJ1-5, with D possibly being TRBD1 (6 bases). Trimming stripped 5 bases from V and 6 bases from J, with 17 bases between. The CDR3 length is 15 residues. The germline V gene has CDR1 MNHNS and CDR2 SASEGT. The CDR3: CASSSIDRKGQPQHF. The CDR3 nucleotides are TGTGCCAGCAGTTCAATCGACAGGAAGGGTCAGCCCCAGCATTTT.

V usage is TRBV11-2 and J usage is TRBJ2-6; 11 bases are shared with TRBD2. The CDR3 has 17 amino acids. Germline CDR1 reads SGHAT; CDR2 reads FQNNGV. J lost 4 bases, V lost 5 bases, and 7 bases had no gene match. The CDR3 sequence is CASSAVAGGLGANVLTF. The CDR3 DNA reads as TGTGCCAGCAGCGCCGTAGCGGGGGGGCTAGGGGCCAACGTCCTGACTTTC.

This clonotype came up many times. This chain joins TRBV29-1 and TRBJ1-1; perhaps TRBD1 as D (5 bases). V lost 6 bases and J 0 bases, leaving 14 bases between the germline ends. CDR1 and CDR2 (germline): SQVTM, ANQGSEA. The CDR3 is made up of 14 amino acids. As DNA, the CDR3 is TGCAGCGTCTCCCTCGGCAGGGTGAACACTGAAGCTTTCTTT. Translating it yields CSVSLGRVNTEAFF. The full variable domain, in which reference TRBV29-1 and TRBJ1-1 provide the parts outside the CDR3, is SAVISQKPSRDICQRGTSLTIQCQVDSQVTMMFWYRQQPGQSLTLIATANQGSEATYESGFVIDKFPISRPNLTFSTLTVSNMSPEDSSIYLCSVSLGRVNTEAFFGQGTRLTVV.

This clonotype was seen at least ten times. At one end, the junction sequence differs from germline, possibly due to a read error. The chain combines TRBV10-3 with TRBJ1-1; D is perhaps TRBD1 (6 bases). The CDR3 totals 15 residues. Germline CDR1 ENHRY, CDR2 SYGVKD. The CDR3 coding sequence is TGTGCCACCAGTGGGGGTGGGGGCCTGAACACTGAAGCTTTCTTT. Translating it yields CATSGGGGLNTEAFF.

The table lists this clonotype with a few counts. V and J are TRBV20-1 and TRBJ2-3; 8 nucleotides align to TRBD1. The V gene's germline CDR1 is DFQATT and CDR2 SNEGSKA (reference sequence). V dropped 1 base and J dropped 2; count of bases not matched to a gene: 8. The CDR3 spans 16 residues. Written as DNA, the CDR3 is TGCAGTGCTAGAGCAGGGCAGGGGGCCTTCACAGATACGCAGTATTTT. Translation: CSARAGQGAFTDTQYF.

This clonotype has just a few counts. This chain links TRBV4-1 with TRBJ2-5, with 9 bases matching TRBD1. CDR1 and CDR2 (germline): MGHRA, YSYEKL. Trimming removed 4 bases from V and 9 bases from J; junction bases left unmatched: 12. The CDR3 consists of 15 residues. The DNA of the CDR3 is TGCGCCAGCAGCCCCGGACAGGGGCCGAATAGGGCCCAGTACTTC. It is translated as CASSPGQGPNRAQYF.

This clonotype was detected only a few times. The V gene is TRBV14, the J gene TRBJ2-7; D remains ambiguous. Per germline, CDR1 SGHDN and CDR2 FVKESK. Trimming removed 1 base at V and 6 bases at J, with 10 bases between. CDR3 length equals 13 residues. The CDR3 nucleotides are TGTGCCAGCAGCCAAGGACTCCATGGCGAGCAGTACTTC. It is translated as CASSQGLHGEQYF. The full variable domain, completed using reference TRBV14 and TRBJ2-7, is EAGVTQFPSHSVIEKGQTVTLRCDPISGHDNLYWYRRVMGKEIKFLLHFVKESKQDESGMPNNRFLAERTGGTYSTLKVQPAELEDSGVYFCASSQGLHGEQYFGPGTRLTVT.

The V and J genes are TRBV10-3 and TRBJ2-5; D is unresolved. CDR1 is ENHRY and CDR2 is SYGVKD in the germline V gene. There are 12 residues in the CDR3. Trimming shortened V by 4 bases and J by 2 bases, and 5 bases separated the two germline ends. The CDR3 region has the DNA TGTGCCATCAGTGCGCAGCAAGAGACCCAGTACTTC. It is translated as CAISAQQETQYF.

This clonotype was seen a few times. The junction departs from germline at one end; a sequencing error may be responsible. This sequence joins TRBV5-1 and TRBJ2-1; 8 bases align to TRBD2. The germline V gene has CDR1 SGHRS and CDR2 YFSETQ. The CDR3 runs 16 residues. CDR3 residues: CASSPGPSGGWNEQLF. The CDR3 coding sequence is TGCGCCAGCAGCCCGGGACCCAGCGGGGGCTGGAATGAGCAGCTCTTC. Based on the CDR3 plus reference TRBV5-1 and TRBJ2-1, the full variable domain is KAGVTQTPRYLIKTRGQQVTLSCSPISGHRSVSWYQQTPGQGLQFLFEYFSETQRNKGNFPGRFSGRQFSNSRSEMNVSTLELGDSALYLCASSPGPSGGWNEQLFGPGTRLTVL.

J is TRBJ1-3 and V is TRBV10-3; 8 bases map to TRBD1. The CDR3 runs 14 residues. Germline assignment: CDR1 ENHRY and CDR2 SYGVKD. Losses at the gene ends were 7 bases for V and 2 bases for J; bases not matched to a gene: 4. CDR3 region: CAITPGGAGNTIYF. The CDR3 region has the DNA TGTGCCATCACCCCAGGGGGCGCTGGAAACACCATATATTTT.

About this clonotype: The junction differs from germline at one of its ends, possibly a read error. DNA of the CDR3: TGTGCCGGCAGTGGTTACAATGAGCAGTTCTTC. Its translation: CAGSGYNEQFF. The chain carries TRBV28 and TRBJ2-1; D call uncertain. CDR1 and CDR2 from the germline V gene are MDHEN and SYDVKM. The CDR3 covers 11 residues.

In its sample, this clonotype was seen many times. The V and J genes are TRBV2 and TRBJ2-3, with TRBD2 matching over 10 bases. V lost 8 bases, J lost 4 bases, and 15 bases stayed unmatched. Germline V gives CDR1 SNHLY, CDR2 FYNNEI. The CDR3 is 17 amino acids. Here the CDR3 reads CASGSGGALTVADTQYF. Here the CDR3 DNA reads TGTGCCAGCGGAAGCGGGGGGGCCTTAACCGTGGCAGATACGCAGTATTTT.

This clonotype was detected a few times. CDR3 sequence (DNA): TGTGCCAGCAGCCTTCATACAGCCTACGAGCAGTACTTC. It translates to CASSLHTAYEQYF. The genes are TRBV3-1 and TRBJ2-7; D not resolved. The CDR3 has 13 amino acids. V lost 4 bases to trimming and J lost 2 bases, with 9 bases between them. Germline V gives CDR1 LGHDT, CDR2 YNNKEL (reference sequence).

The rearrangement joins TRBV2 to TRBJ2-7; 7 nucleotides align to TRBD2. CDR3 size: 14 residues. Germline assignment: CDR1 SNHLY and CDR2 FYNNEI. V lost 5 bases to trimming and J lost 2 bases; unmatched junction nucleotides: 6. The CDR3 region is CASSNRDYTYEQYF. CDR3 DNA: TGTGCCAGCAGTAACCGGGACTACACCTACGAGCAGTACTTC.

This clonotype was counted a few times. V gene TRBV18 combines with J gene TRBJ2-2; D might be TRBD1 (7 bases). Trimming took off 2 bases at V and 4 bases at J, with 11 bases between the two ends. The CDR3 sequence is 15 residues long. Germline V gene sequence: CDR1 KGHSH, CDR2 LQKENI. CDR3 nucleotides: TGTGCCAGCTCACCAGCGGGGACAGTCACCGGGGAGCTGTTTTTT. This gives the protein CASSPAGTVTGELFF.

The chain recombines TRBV3-1 with TRBJ2-1; D may correspond to TRBD1 or TRBD2 (5 bases each). The CDR3 has 12 amino acids. Germline V gene data show CDR1 as LGHDT and CDR2 as YNNKEL (reference sequence). Trimming removed 8 bases from V and 6 bases from J, with 11 bases in between. The CDR3 protein is CASAVGTNEQFF. In DNA form, the CDR3 reads TGTGCCAGCGCAGTGGGGACCAATGAGCAGTTCTTC.

CDR3 nucleotide sequence: TGTGCCAGCGGAAATTTCGGGAACACTGAAGCTTTCTTT. Translation gives CASGNFGNTEAFF. V is TRBV12-3 or TRBV12-4 and J is TRBJ1-1, with D hard to call. V lost 8 bases and J 1 base, leaving 11 bases between the germline ends. The CDR3 covers 13 residues.

This clonotype was seen more than once but under ten times. The J gene is TRBJ1-1, the V gene TRBV20-1, with D unresolved. Germline V gene lookup returns CDR1 DFQATT and CDR2 SNEGSKA (reference sequence). Deletions cut 3 bases from V and 7 bases from J, with 9 bases between. The CDR3 length is 11 residues. CDR3 in DNA: TGCAGTGCTAGTAGCCCAGGTGAAGCTTTCTTT. This encodes CSASSPGEAFF.

This clonotype occurred a few times. The rearrangement joins TRBV3-1 to TRBJ2-3; the match to TRBD2 covers 10 bases. Germline V gene lookup returns CDR1 LGHDT and CDR2 YNNKEL (reference sequence). The J segment lost 4 bases and the V segment lost 0 bases, leaving 16 bases of the junction unmatched. This CDR3 is built from 20 residues. The CDR3 coding sequence is TGTGCCAGCAGCCAAGAGCGAGCGGGGGGGCCTGACGGGTCCCCAGATACGCAGTATTTT. It specifies CASSQERAGGPDGSPDTQYF.

At least ten counts were recorded for this clonotype. The V gene is TRBV7-6, the J gene TRBJ2-3, with D unclear. The CDR3 spans 16 residues. CDR1 is SGHVS, CDR2 FNYEAQ, per germline. V lost 2 bases to trimming and J lost 1 base, with 13 bases between them. The CDR3 nucleotides are TGTGCCAGCAGCTTACAAACGATGGTGGGCACAGATACGCAGTATTTT. This codes for CASSLQTMVGTDTQYF.

This clonotype was counted at least ten times. This chain connects TRBV2 to TRBJ2-1; 8 nucleotides line up with TRBD2. This CDR3 has 14 residues. Per germline, CDR1 SNHLY and CDR2 FYNNEI. Trimming cost V 7 bases and J 5 bases; bases outside gene matches: 7. The CDR3 nucleotides are TGTGCCAGCAAAGCGGGGGACCCTAACAATGAGCAGTTCTTC. Its translation: CASKAGDPNNEQFF. Based on the CDR3 plus reference TRBV2 and TRBJ2-1, the full variable domain is EPEVTQTPSHQVTQMGQEVILRCVPISNHLYFYWYRQILGQKVEFLVSFYNNEISEKSEIFDDQFSVERPDGSNFTLKIRSTKLEDSAMYFCASKAGDPNNEQFFGPGTRLTVL.

This clonotype turned up a few times. The junction differs from germline at one of its ends, possibly a read error. The rearrangement uses TRBV5-1 and TRBJ1-2; D is uncertain. This CDR3 is 14 amino acids long. CDR1 is SGHRS and CDR2 is YFSETQ in the germline V gene. CDR3 region: CASSLDPGTYSYTF. For the CDR3, the DNA is TGCGCCAGCAGCTTGGATCCAGGAACCTATAGCTACACCTTC.

The V gene is TRBV7-8, the J gene TRBJ2-1; possibly TRBD1 for D (5 bases). V was cut by 5 bases and J by 1 base, with 15 bases left in between. The germline gives CDR1 SGHVS, CDR2 FQNEAQ. This CDR3 has 16 amino acids. CDR3 sequence: CASSPQPRASYNEQFF. CDR3 in DNA: TGTGCCAGCAGCCCCCAACCCAGGGCTTCCTACAATGAGCAGTTCTTC.